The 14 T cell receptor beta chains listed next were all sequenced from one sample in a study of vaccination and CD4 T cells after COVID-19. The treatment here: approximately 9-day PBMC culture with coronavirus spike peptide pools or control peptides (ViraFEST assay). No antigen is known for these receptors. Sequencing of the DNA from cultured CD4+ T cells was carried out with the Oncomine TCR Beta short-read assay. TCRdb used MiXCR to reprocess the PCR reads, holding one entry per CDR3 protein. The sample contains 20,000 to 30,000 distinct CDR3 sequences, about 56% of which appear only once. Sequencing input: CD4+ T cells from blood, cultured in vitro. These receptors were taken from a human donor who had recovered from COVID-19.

The CDR3 DNA is TGCAGTGCTCCAGGGGTCTATGGCTACACCTTC. It encodes CSAPGVYGYTF. This rearrangement joins TRBV20-1 to TRBJ1-2; TRBD1 might be the D (6 bases). V was pared by 5 bases and J by 4 bases, with 8 bases between. This CDR3 region has 11 residues. Germline CDR1 is DFQATT and CDR2 is SNEGSKA (reference sequence).

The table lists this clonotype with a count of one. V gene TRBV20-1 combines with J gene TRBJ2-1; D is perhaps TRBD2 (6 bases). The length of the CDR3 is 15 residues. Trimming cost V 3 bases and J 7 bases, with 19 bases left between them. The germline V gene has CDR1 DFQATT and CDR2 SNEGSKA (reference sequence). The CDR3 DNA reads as TGCAGTGCTAGCGGGAGACACCTAATGGGGAATGAGCAGTTCTTC. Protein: CSASGRHLMGNEQFF.

The CDR3 sequence is CASRSDRAPKGEQYF. The CDR3 DNA follows: TGTGCCAGCAGATCGGACCGGGCTCCTAAGGGGGAGCAGTACTTC. The rearrangement links TRBV7-9 to TRBJ2-7, with a weak D call TRBD1 (5 bases). Germline V gene sequence: CDR1 SEHNR, CDR2 FQNEAQ (reference sequence). V shed 6 bases and J shed 7 bases, with 22 bases lying between them. This CDR3 is built from 15 residues.

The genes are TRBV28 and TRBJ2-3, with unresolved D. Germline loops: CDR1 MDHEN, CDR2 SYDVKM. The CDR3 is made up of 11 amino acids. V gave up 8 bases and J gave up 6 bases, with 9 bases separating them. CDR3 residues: CASEGFDTQYF. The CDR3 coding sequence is TGTGCCAGCGAAGGGTTTGATACGCAGTATTTT.

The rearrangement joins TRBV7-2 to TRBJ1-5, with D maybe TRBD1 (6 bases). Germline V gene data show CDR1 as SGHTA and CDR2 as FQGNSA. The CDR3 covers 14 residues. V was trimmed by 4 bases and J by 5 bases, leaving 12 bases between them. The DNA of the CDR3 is TGTGCCAGCAGCTCCCAGGGGAGTTATCAGCCCCAGCATTTT. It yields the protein CASSSQGSYQPQHF.

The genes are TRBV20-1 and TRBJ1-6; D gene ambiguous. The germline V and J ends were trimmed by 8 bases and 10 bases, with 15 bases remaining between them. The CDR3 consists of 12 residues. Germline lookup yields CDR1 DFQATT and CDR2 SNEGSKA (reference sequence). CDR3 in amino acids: CSPVSRHSPLHF. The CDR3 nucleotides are TGCAGTCCGGTTTCCAGGCACTCACCCCTCCACTTT.

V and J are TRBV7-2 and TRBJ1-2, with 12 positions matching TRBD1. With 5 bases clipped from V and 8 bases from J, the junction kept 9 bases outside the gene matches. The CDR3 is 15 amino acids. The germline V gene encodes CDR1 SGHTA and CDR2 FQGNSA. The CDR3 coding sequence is TGTGCCAGCAGCCGACTGGGACAGGGGGCAGACGGCTACACCTTC. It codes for CASSRLGQGADGYTF.

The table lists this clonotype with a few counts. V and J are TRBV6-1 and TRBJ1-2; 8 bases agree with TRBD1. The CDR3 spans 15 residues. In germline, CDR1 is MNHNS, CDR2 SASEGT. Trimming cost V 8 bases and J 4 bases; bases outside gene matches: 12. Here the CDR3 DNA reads TGTGCCAGCCACCCCCTCCCGACAGGGGTCTATGGCTACACCTTC. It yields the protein CASHPLPTGVYGYTF.

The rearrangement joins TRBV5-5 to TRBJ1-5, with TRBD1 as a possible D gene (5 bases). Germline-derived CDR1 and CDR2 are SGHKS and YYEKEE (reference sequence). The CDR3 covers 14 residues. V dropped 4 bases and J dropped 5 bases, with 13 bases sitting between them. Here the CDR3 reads CASSGTGLDQPQHF. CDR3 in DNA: TGTGCCAGCAGCGGAACGGGGCTAGATCAGCCCCAGCATTTT.

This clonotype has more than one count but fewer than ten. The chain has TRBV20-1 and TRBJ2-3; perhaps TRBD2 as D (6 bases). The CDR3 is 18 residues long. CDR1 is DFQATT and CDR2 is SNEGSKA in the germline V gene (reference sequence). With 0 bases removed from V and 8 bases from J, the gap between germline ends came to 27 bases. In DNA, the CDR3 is TGCAGTGCTAGAGATCTTCGCCGGCGGGAAGCGGACGGGGGTACGCAGTATTTT. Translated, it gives CSARDLRRREADGGTQYF.

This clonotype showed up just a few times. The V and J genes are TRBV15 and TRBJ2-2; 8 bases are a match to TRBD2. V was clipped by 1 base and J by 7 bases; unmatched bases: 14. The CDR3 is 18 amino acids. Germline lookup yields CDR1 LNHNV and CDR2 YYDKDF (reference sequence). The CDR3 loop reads CATSRGGSSGRRVGELFF. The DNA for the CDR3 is TGTGCCACCAGCAGAGGTGGCTCCAGCGGGAGACGGGTCGGGGAGCTGTTTTTT.

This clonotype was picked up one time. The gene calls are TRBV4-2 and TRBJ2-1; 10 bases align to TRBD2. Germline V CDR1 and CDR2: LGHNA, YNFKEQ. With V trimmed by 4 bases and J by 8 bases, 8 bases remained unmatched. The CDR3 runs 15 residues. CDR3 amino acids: CASSPTSGNLYEQFF. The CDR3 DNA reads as TGTGCCAGCAGCCCAACTAGCGGGAACCTCTATGAGCAGTTCTTC.

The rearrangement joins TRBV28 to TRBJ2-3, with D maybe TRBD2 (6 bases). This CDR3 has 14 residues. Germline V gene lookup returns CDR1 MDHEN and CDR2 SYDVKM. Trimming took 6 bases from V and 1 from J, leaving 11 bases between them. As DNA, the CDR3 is TGTGCCAGCAGAACCCCTAGCGGCACAGATACGCAGTATTTT. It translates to CASRTPSGTDTQYF.

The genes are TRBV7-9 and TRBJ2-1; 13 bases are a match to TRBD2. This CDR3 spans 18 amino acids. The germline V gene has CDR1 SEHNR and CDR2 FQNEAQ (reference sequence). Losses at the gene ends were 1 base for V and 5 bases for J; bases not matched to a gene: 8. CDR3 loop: CASSLGLAGGSHNNEQFF. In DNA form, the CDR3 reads TGTGCCAGCAGCTTAGGACTAGCGGGAGGTAGCCACAACAATGAGCAGTTCTTC. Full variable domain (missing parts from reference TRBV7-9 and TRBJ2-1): DTGVSQNPRHKITKRGQNVTFRCDPISEHNRLYWYRQTLGQGPEFLTYFQNEAQLEKSRLLSDRFSAERPKGSFSTLEIQRTEQGDSAMYLCASSLGLAGGSHNNEQFFGPGTRLTVL.